The clone carrying this TCR beta chain was counted many times. The antigen remains undetermined. Using its own MiXCR run on the 5' RACE reads, TCRdb lists one record per CDR3 protein. The table records 30,000 to 45,000 distinct CDR3 sequences, roughly 7.4% of them present only once. This sample was taken from a study of spatial heterogeneity in lung cancer. Per the germline V gene, CDR1 is SEHNR and CDR2 is FQNEAQ (reference sequence). With V trimmed by 5 bases and J by 4 bases, 7 bases remained unmatched. The CDR3 is 16 residues long. Notes on the study in general: Blood showed ubiquitous tumor TCRs more often at resection than at routine follow-up.

Time point indicated: sample taken at primary tumor resection. Extraction of whole RNA from tumor, nontumor lung or frozen PBMC preceded unsorted sequencing. The source of this sequence is a male donor with early-stage non-small cell lung cancer. The chain uses TRBV7-9 and TRBJ1-5; 11 bases match TRBD1. The sequences come from PBMCs, collected at surgery. The CDR3 coding sequence is TGTGCCAGCAGCGAGTACGGGACAGGGGGTAATCAGCCCCAGCATTTT. This codes for CASSEYGTGGNQPQHF. The full variable domain, rest sourced from reference TRBV7-9 and TRBJ1-5, is DTGVSQNPRHKITKRGQNVTFRCDPISEHNRLYWYRQTLGQGPEFLTYFQNEAQLEKSRLLSDRFSAERPKGSFSTLEIQRTEQGDSAMYLCASSEYGTGGNQPQHFGDGTRLSIL.